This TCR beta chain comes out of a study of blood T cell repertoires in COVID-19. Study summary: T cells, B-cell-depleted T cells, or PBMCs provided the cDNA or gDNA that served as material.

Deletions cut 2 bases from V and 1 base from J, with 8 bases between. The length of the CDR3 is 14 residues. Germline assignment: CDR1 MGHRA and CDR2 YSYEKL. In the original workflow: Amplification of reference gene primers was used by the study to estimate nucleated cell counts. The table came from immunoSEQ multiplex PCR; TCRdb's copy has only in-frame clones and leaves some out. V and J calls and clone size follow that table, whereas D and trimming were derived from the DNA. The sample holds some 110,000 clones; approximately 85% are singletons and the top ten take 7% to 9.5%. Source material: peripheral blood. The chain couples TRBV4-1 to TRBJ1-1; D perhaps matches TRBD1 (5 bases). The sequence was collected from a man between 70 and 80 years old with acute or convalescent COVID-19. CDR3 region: CASSQNDRNTEAFF. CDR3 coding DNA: TGCGCCAGCAGCCAAAATGACAGGAACACTGAAGCTTTCTTT.